This passage covers 32 T cell receptor beta chains from one sample sequenced in a study of shared clonotypes between healthy human individuals. Method: immunoSEQ multiplex PCR; TCRdb's copy keeps in-frame clones and lacks some. The top ten clones hold roughly 1% of a sample with just over 2,000,000 clones, less than 95% of them seen once. CD8 cells classed as naive were CD45RO-negative and positively selected for CCR7, excluding terminally differentiated effector memory CD45RA+ cells. The sequenced sample was naive CD8+ T cells sorted from blood. These receptors came from a man between 18 and 35 years old in good health.

The count of this clone is one. The chain couples TRBV29-1 to TRBJ1-2; TRBD1 agrees at 9 bases. This CDR3 region has 14 residues. Per the germline V gene, CDR1 is SQVTM and CDR2 is ANQGSEA. The V gene end was trimmed by 5 bases and the J gene end by 4 bases; junction bases not matched to a gene: 8. The CDR3 sequence: CSVLGQGESYGYTF. The CDR3 DNA reads TGCAGCGTTTTGGGACAGGGAGAGTCCTATGGCTACACCTTC.

V usage is TRBV27 and J usage is TRBJ1-2, with 9 nucleotides matching TRBD1. The trim removed 3 bases at V and 5 bases at J, leaving 10 bases unmatched. The CDR3 loop spans 16 amino acids. CDR1 MNHEY and CDR2 SMNVEV come from the germline V gene (reference sequence). The CDR3: CASSFVGTGNLYGYTF. The CDR3 region has the DNA TGTGCCAGCAGTTTCGTCGGGACAGGGAACCTATATGGCTACACCTTC.

The chain employs TRBV25-1 and TRBJ1-1; no firm D call. V lost 6 bases to trimming and J lost 1 base, with 9 bases between them. The CDR3 sequence is 13 residues long. From germline, CDR1 is MGHDK and CDR2 SYGVNS. The CDR3: CASRSQANTEAFF. CDR3 coding DNA: TGTGCCAGCAGATCTCAAGCGAACACTGAAGCTTTCTTT.

On this clone itself: This sample also contains other DNA sequences that code for the same CDR3. This chain connects TRBV4-1 to TRBJ1-5; the D is unclear. Germline V gene data show CDR1 as MGHRA and CDR2 as YSYEKL. The CDR3 runs to 14 residues. The V end lost 1 base, the J end lost 7 bases, and 11 bases lay between the germline ends. CDR3: CASSQGISGQPQHF. DNA for the CDR3: TGCGCCAGCAGCCAAGGAATCTCTGGGCAGCCCCAGCATTTT.

The V and J genes are TRBV11-2 and TRBJ1-5; D remains ambiguous. In germline, CDR1 is SGHAT, CDR2 FQNNGV. Between the trimmed V and J ends, which lost 1 base and 2 bases, there was a span of 6 bases. The CDR3 totals 14 residues. The CDR3 loop reads CASSLGSRNQPQHF. CDR3 in DNA: TGTGCCAGCAGCTTAGGTTCACGCAATCAGCCCCAGCATTTT.

This chain connects TRBV30 to TRBJ2-7, with TRBD2 identical over 13 bases. Trimming at V came to 3 bases and at J to 5 bases, leaving 4 bases not matched to a gene. The germline CDR1 and CDR2 sequences are GTSNPN and SVGIG (reference sequence). This CDR3 region has 14 residues. The CDR3 DNA follows: TGTGCCTGGAGCCTACTAGCGGGAGGGGACGAGCAGTACTTC. Translated: CAWSLLAGGDEQYF.

The genes are TRBV6-5 and TRBJ1-5; perhaps TRBD1 as D (5 bases). Trimming pared 6 bases from V and 0 bases from J, leaving 9 bases between. This CDR3 has 14 residues. Germline lookup yields CDR1 MNHEY and CDR2 SVGAGI. The CDR3, as DNA: TGTGCCAGCAGCGTAGACAGTAGCAATCAGCCCCAGCATTTT. It translates to CASSVDSSNQPQHF.

This chain uses TRBV6-5 with TRBJ1-2; 7 bases are a match to TRBD1. The CDR3 is 15 residues long. Germline V gene data show CDR1 as MNHEY and CDR2 as SVGAGI. The CDR3 DNA is TGTGCGGCGCGGGGCAGGGGGAGCCCCCTCTATGGCTACACCTTC. Translation: CAARGRGSPLYGYTF.

V and J are TRBV5-4 and TRBJ2-7; the match to TRBD1 covers 7 bases. This CDR3 region has 12 residues. After removal of 7 bases from V and 0 bases from J, the junction contained 1 base not matched to a gene. Germline-derived CDR1 and CDR2 are SGHNT and YYREEE (reference sequence). CDR3 region: CASGQDSYEQYF. The CDR3 region has the DNA TGTGCCAGCGGACAGGACTCCTACGAGCAGTACTTC.

This chain joins TRBV27 and TRBJ2-1, with D maybe TRBD1 (6 bases). V was trimmed by 8 bases and J by 2 bases, leaving 13 bases between them. The CDR3 sequence is 14 residues long. Germline loops: CDR1 MNHEY, CDR2 SMNVEV (reference sequence). The DNA for the CDR3 is TGTGCCAGCTGGGGAACAGGGCCCTACAATGAGCAGTTCTTC. This gives the protein CASWGTGPYNEQFF.

The rearrangement joins TRBV25-1 to TRBJ1-4; 10 bases match TRBD1. CDR1 is MGHDK, CDR2 SYGVNS, per germline. V trimming: 7 bases; J trimming: 8 bases; junction bases outside the gene matches: 4. The CDR3 runs 13 residues. Here the CDR3 DNA reads TGTGCCAGCAAGAGACAGGGGGCGGAAAAACTGTTTTTT. It encodes CASKRQGAEKLFF.

V usage is TRBV7-9 and J usage is TRBJ1-2; 7 positions agree with TRBD1. The germline CDR1 and CDR2 sequences are SEHNR and FQNEAQ (reference sequence). The CDR3 covers 16 residues. V lost 10 bases to trimming and J lost 5 bases; unmatched junction nucleotides: 19. The CDR3 coding sequence is TGTGCCACCGTAATTCCCTCTGGGGACAGTGTTTATGGCTACACCTTC. It is translated as CATVIPSGDSVYGYTF.

In the case of this clone: The sample carries other DNA sequences with the same CDR3. The chain links TRBV30 to TRBJ2-7; D possibly matches TRBD1 or TRBD2 (5 bases each). CDR1 GTSNPN and CDR2 SVGIG come from the germline V gene (reference sequence). The CDR3 consists of 13 residues. The ends were cut back, 3 bases at V and 0 bases at J, with 9 bases in the middle. In DNA form, the CDR3 reads TGTGCCTGGAGCGTGGGACCCTCCTACGAGCAGTACTTC. The encoded protein is CAWSVGPSYEQYF.

The genes are TRBV4-1 and TRBJ2-2; D gene uncertain. The germline V gene encodes CDR1 MGHRA and CDR2 YSYEKL. The CDR3 has 16 amino acids. The V end was cut by 1 base, the J end by 2 bases, with 11 bases between. Here the CDR3 reads CASSQVRAGNTGELFF. The CDR3 nucleotides read TGCGCCAGCAGCCAAGTTCGGGCAGGCAACACCGGGGAGCTGTTTTTT.

This chain joins TRBV6-5 and TRBJ2-2; maybe TRBD1 (6 bases). The germline V gene encodes CDR1 MNHEY and CDR2 SVGAGI. The CDR3 has 16 amino acids. Trimming removed 0 bases at V and 4 bases at J, with 12 bases between. The CDR3, as DNA: TGTGCCAGCAGTTACTCCTCTAGGGGGACCACCGGGGAGCTGTTTTTT. This gives the protein CASSYSSRGTTGELFF.

The J gene is TRBJ2-5, the V gene TRBV5-1, with 11 bases aligning to TRBD2. The ends lost 2 bases at V and 4 bases at J; junction bases unmatched: 4. This CDR3 has 15 residues. Germline CDR1 is SGHRS and CDR2 is YFSETQ. CDR3 protein: CASSFTGTSGETQYF. CDR3 DNA sequence: TGCGCCAGCAGCTTTACCGGGACTAGCGGAGAGACCCAGTACTTC. Looking up the rest from reference TRBV5-1 and TRBJ2-5 gives the full variable domain: KAGVTQTPRYLIKTRGQQVTLSCSPISGHRSVSWYQQTPGQGLQFLFEYFSETQRNKGNFPGRFSGRQFSNSRSEMNVSTLELGDSALYLCASSFTGTSGETQYFGPGTRLLVL.

The chain is built from TRBV11-3 and TRBJ1-6; tentatively, D is TRBD1 (5 bases). From germline, CDR1 is SGHNT and CDR2 YENEEA. Trimming removed 0 bases at V and 7 bases at J, with 13 bases between. This CDR3 has 16 amino acids. As DNA, the CDR3 is TGTGCCAGCAGCTTAGAAGGGGATTCGGTAAATTCACCCCTCCACTTT. This gives the protein CASSLEGDSVNSPLHF.

The chain recombines TRBV6-6 with TRBJ2-1; 7 bases line up with TRBD2. Germline-derived CDR1 and CDR2 are MNHNY and SVGAGI (reference sequence). The CDR3 is made up of 15 amino acids. The V segment lost 2 bases and the J segment 4 bases; nucleotides outside the gene matches: 5. The chain's CDR3 is CASSYMLAEYNEQFF. DNA of the CDR3: TGTGCCAGCAGTTACATGCTAGCGGAGTACAATGAGCAGTTCTTC.

V usage is TRBV7-8 and J usage is TRBJ1-1; D may be TRBD1 (5 bases). The CDR3 extends over 17 amino acids. Between the trimmed V and J ends, which lost 4 bases and 3 bases, there was a span of 21 bases. Germline CDR1 and CDR2: SGHVS and FQNEAQ. As DNA, the CDR3 is TGTGCCAGCAGCTCTATTGCGTTAGGGGCGGGGGACACTGAAGCTTTCTTT. Its protein product is CASSSIALGAGDTEAFF. The complete variable domain, with remaining parts taken from reference TRBV7-8 and TRBJ1-1, reads GAGVSQSPRYKVAKRGQDVALRCDPISGHVSLFWYQQALGQGPEFLTYFQNEAQLDKSGLPSDRFFAERPEGSVSTLKIQRTQQEDSAVYLCASSSIALGAGDTEAFFGQGTRLTVV.

A few counts support this clone. CDR3 bases: TGTGCCAGCAGTTTGCTTGGTCTTACAGGGAACTACGAGCAGTACTTC. Translated, it gives CASSLLGLTGNYEQYF. This chain joins TRBV27 and TRBJ2-7, with D maybe TRBD1 (6 bases). CDR3 length equals 16 residues. Germline assignment: CDR1 MNHEY and CDR2 SMNVEV (reference sequence). Trimming pared 3 bases from V and 3 bases from J, leaving 18 bases between.

The chain couples TRBV28 to TRBJ2-7, with D possibly being TRBD1 or TRBD2 (5 bases each). The V and J ends lost 6 bases and 0 bases respectively, with 12 bases between them. The CDR3 covers 14 residues. CDR1 and CDR2 from the germline V gene are MDHEN and SYDVKM. The CDR3 loop is CASSFEGFSYEQYF. DNA for the CDR3: TGTGCCAGCAGCTTTGAGGGGTTCTCCTACGAGCAGTACTTC.

In DNA, the CDR3 is TGTGCCAGCAGCGAACGAGGACAGTTTGATGGCTACACCTTC. Its translation is CASSERGQFDGYTF. This chain joins TRBV7-9 and TRBJ1-2, with D perhaps matching TRBD1 (6 bases). V was shortened by 5 bases and J by 6 bases, with 16 bases between the two germline ends. The germline CDR1 and CDR2 sequences are SEHNR and FQNEAQ (reference sequence). CDR3 size: 14 residues.

V is TRBV19 and J is TRBJ1-1; D gene ambiguous. V lost 7 bases to trimming and J lost 6 bases, with 9 bases between them. The CDR3 spans 11 residues. CDR1 and CDR2 from the germline V gene are LNHDA and SQIVND (reference sequence). The CDR3 DNA follows: TGTGCCAGTACCCGGTTCCCTGAAGCTTTCTTT. It yields the protein CASTRFPEAFF.

The chain recombines TRBV15 with TRBJ2-7; no firm D call. The V and J ends lost 4 bases and 6 bases respectively, with 22 bases between them. CDR3 length equals 16 residues. The germline V gene encodes CDR1 LNHNV and CDR2 YYDKDF (reference sequence). The CDR3 here is CATSTTPDSPPGEQYF. In DNA, the CDR3 is TGTGCCACCAGCACGACACCAGACTCTCCCCCAGGCGAGCAGTACTTC.

The chain uses TRBV9 and TRBJ2-3; 8 bases are a match to TRBD1. Germline CDR1 SGDLS, CDR2 YYNGEE. There are 17 residues in the CDR3. Germline trimming cut 1 base from V and 2 bases from J; bases unmatched to any gene: 9. The chain's CDR3 is CASSVRLGQEPTDTQYF. As DNA, the CDR3 is TGTGCCAGCAGCGTACGCTTGGGACAGGAGCCCACAGATACGCAGTATTTT.

The chain carries TRBV20-1 and TRBJ2-7; 7 bases agree with TRBD2. Germline V CDR1 and CDR2: DFQATT, SNEGSKA (reference sequence). The CDR3 has 11 residues. The V gene end was trimmed by 7 bases and the J gene end by 3 bases; junction bases not matched to a gene: 3. The CDR3 region has the DNA TGCAGTGGTGGGAGGGGCTACGAGCAGTACTTC. Amino acid sequence: CSGGRGYEQYF.

The chain recombines TRBV4-1 with TRBJ1-6; D is unclear. This CDR3 region has 16 residues. The germline V and J ends were trimmed by 5 bases and 7 bases, with 18 bases remaining between them. Germline CDR1 is MGHRA and CDR2 is YSYEKL. The CDR3 DNA follows: TGCGCCAGCAGCTCCCTTGGGAGTAACTCAAATTCACCCCTCCACTTT. It yields the protein CASSSLGSNSNSPLHF.

A note on this clone: The same CDR3 also results from other DNA sequences found in this sample. V and J are TRBV29-1 and TRBJ2-7; D unresolved. The germline CDR1 and CDR2 sequences are SQVTM and ANQGSEA. The CDR3 is 13 residues long. V lost 2 bases and J lost 0, with 8 bases in between. CDR3 sequence (DNA): TGCAGCGTTGAATTGGAGTCCTCCTACGAGCAGTACTTC. It yields the protein CSVELESSYEQYF.

The rearrangement links TRBV11-1 to TRBJ2-7, with 8 nucleotides matching TRBD2. Per germline, CDR1 SGHAT and CDR2 FQDESV (reference sequence). The trim removed 1 base at V and 5 bases at J, leaving 16 bases unmatched. This CDR3 spans 18 amino acids. CDR3 amino acids: CASSLVADLTLAANEQYF. DNA of the CDR3: TGTGCCAGCAGCTTAGTGGCAGATCTGACACTAGCGGCCAACGAGCAGTACTTC.

V usage is TRBV6-1 and J usage is TRBJ1-6; D is unclear. The CDR3 has 12 residues. Trimming took 0 bases from V and 9 from J, leaving 3 bases between them. CDR1 is MNHNS, CDR2 SASEGT, per germline. The CDR3 reads CASSEALSPLHF. In DNA, the CDR3 is TGTGCCAGCAGTGAAGCGCTTTCACCCCTCCACTTT.

The chain couples TRBV6-1 to TRBJ2-2; TRBD2 aligns across 8 bases. V trimming: 6 bases; J trimming: 4 bases; junction bases outside the gene matches: 7. This CDR3 spans 15 amino acids. The germline V gene encodes CDR1 MNHNS and CDR2 SASEGT. The CDR3 region has the DNA TGTGCCAGCAGAGCGGGGGTGGGATTCACCGGGGAGCTGTTTTTT. Translating gives CASRAGVGFTGELFF.

The chain combines TRBV4-3 with TRBJ2-4; D is possibly TRBD2 (7 bases). The CDR3 runs to 15 residues. V dropped 0 bases and J dropped 6 bases, with 12 bases sitting between them. CDR1 and CDR2 (germline): LGHNA, YSLEER. The CDR3 nucleotides read TGCGCCAGCAGCCAAGATAAGGGGGAGGGAAACATTCAGTACTTC. The encoded protein is CASSQDKGEGNIQYF.